The rows below give T cell receptor beta chains drawn from one sample of a study of Ad26.COV2.S vaccination and SARS-CoV-2 variants. Measured with immunoSEQ multiplex PCR; TCRdb has only the in-frame clones, and not every one. The sample carries roughly 140,000 clones, roughly 85% recorded once. Sample: peripheral blood, taken after recovery from COVID-19. These receptors came from a human donor who had recovered from COVID-19. Both conserved end residues are trimmed from each CDR3.

TRBJ1-4,TRBV27,13,ASRGAEATNEKLF
TRBJ2-7,TRBV2,11,ASGDMGNREQY
TRBJ2-7,TRBV30,11,AWHQGRTYEQY
TRBJ1-5,TRBV27,11,ASSLRVNQPQH
TRBJ2-1,TRBV7-9,11,ASSFTGRDEQF
TRBJ2-1,TRBV4-3,14,ASSQGAPLTGGEQF
TRBJ2-3,TRBV7-7,12,ASSLEGLGDTQY
TRBJ1-5,TRBV2,11,ASSGGSDPPQH
TRBJ1-2,TRBV5-3,13,ARSFKTGGNYGYT
TRBJ1-2,TRBV3-1/TRBV3-2,14,ASSQEGRGRGYGYT
TRBJ2-7,TRBV9,11,ASSVEGSGEQY
TRBJ2-5,TRBV12-3/TRBV12-4,11,ASSLGGPETQY
TRBJ1-2,TRBV11-2,12,ASSFDGIRGGYT
TRBJ1-1,TRBV5-6,12,ASSRGRLLGEAF
TRBJ2-3,TRBV12-3/TRBV12-4,11,ASSFQRGDTQY
TRBJ1-6,TRBV7-6,11,ASSYDQESPLH
TRBJ1-4,TRBV15,13,ATSRDDATNEKLF
TRBJ2-3,TRBV29-1,12,SVAPSGITDTQY
TRBJ1-1,TRBV7-9,13,ALRLGTGRNTEAF
TRBJ1-5,TRBV28,14,ASMTGETGSNQPQH
TRBJ1-4,TRBV30,13,AWSSPGTGMLRLF
TRBJ1-6,TRBV6-2/TRBV6-3,12,ASSYVLVNSPLH
TRBJ2-7,TRBV7-9,10,ASSYPGYEQY
TRBJ2-1,TRBV27,13,ASSDRTSGADEQF
TRBJ2-2,TRBV30,9,AWSVQEELF
TRBJ2-3,TRBV11-3,14,ASSLGGQEPTDTQY
TRBJ1-4,TRBV28,11,ASSSGDNEKLF
TRBJ1-6,TRBV19,12,ASSRGTENSPLH
TRBJ1-3,TRBV5-6,14,ASSLGFSYSGNTIY
TRBJ1-3,TRBV6-5,13,ASRRTVDSGNTIY
TRBJ2-5,TRBV18,14,ASSPATGAGQETQY
TRBJ2-1,TRBV19,12,ASKHPGAYNEQF
TRBJ1-3,TRBV9,14,ASSVGTGFSGNTIY
TRBJ2-7,TRBV10-2,13,ATRPGGPYSYEQY
TRBJ2-3,TRBV27,15,ASSLWRGTAKTDTQY
TRBJ2-5,TRBV2,12,ASRQGSYQETQY
TRBJ2-3,TRBV6-6,15,ASSPAYGLADTDTQY
TRBJ2-7,TRBV7-9,13,ASSLSGAHSYEQY
TRBJ2-7,TRBV3-1/TRBV3-2,13,ASSPAGQGAYEQY
TRBJ2-2,TRBV7-8,13,ASSLAPLRTGELF
TRBJ2-5,TRBV20-1,13,SASAVQGYGETQY
TRBJ1-4,TRBV28,10,AIGTENEKLF
TRBJ1-3,TRBV7-2,11,ASSLGAGDTIY
TRBJ2-4,TRBV28,11,ASSYRGGDIQY
TRBJ2-1,TRBV28,13,ASSLVQLTHNEQF
TRBJ2-4,TRBV6-1,10,ASSDRENIQY
TRBJ2-7,TRBV19,14,ASSIAPGQGLHEQY
TRBJ2-7,TRBV7-9,10,ASSLVGYEQY
TRBJ2-1,TRBV6-2/TRBV6-3,14,ASSYRGGAPYNEQF
TRBJ1-2,TRBV2,11,ASSRTVAYGYT
TRBJ2-1,TRBV2,13,ASSEGLNSYNEQF
TRBJ1-1,TRBV7-9,10,ASSFSEAEAF
TRBJ2-7,TRBV2,16,ASSEASSTGLWTYEQY